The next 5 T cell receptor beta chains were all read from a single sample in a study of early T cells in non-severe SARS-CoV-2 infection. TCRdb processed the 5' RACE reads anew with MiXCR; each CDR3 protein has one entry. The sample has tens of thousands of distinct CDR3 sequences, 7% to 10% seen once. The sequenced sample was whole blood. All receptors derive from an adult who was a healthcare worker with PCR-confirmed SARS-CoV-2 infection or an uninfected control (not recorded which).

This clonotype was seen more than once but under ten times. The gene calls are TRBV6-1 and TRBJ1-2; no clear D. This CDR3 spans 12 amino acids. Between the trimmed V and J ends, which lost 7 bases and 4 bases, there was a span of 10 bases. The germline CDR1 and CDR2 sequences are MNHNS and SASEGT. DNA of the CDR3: TGTGCCAGCACCGGATCCATCTATGGCTACACCTTC. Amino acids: CASTGSIYGYTF.

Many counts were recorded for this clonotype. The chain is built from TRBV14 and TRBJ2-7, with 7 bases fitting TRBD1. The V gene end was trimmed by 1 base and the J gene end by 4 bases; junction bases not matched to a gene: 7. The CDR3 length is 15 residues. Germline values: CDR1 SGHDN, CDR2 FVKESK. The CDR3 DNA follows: TGTGCCAGCAGCCAAGGCTACAGGGGAAGGTACGAGCAGTACTTC. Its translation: CASSQGYRGRYEQYF.

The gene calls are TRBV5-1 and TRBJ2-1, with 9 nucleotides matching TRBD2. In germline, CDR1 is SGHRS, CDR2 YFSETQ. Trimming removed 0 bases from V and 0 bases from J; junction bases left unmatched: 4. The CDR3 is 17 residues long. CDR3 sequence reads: CASSLEASGTSYNEQFF. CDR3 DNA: TGCGCCAGCAGCTTGGAGGCTAGCGGGACCTCCTACAATGAGCAGTTCTTC.

The CDR3: CAVTLNYGYTF. The DNA of the CDR3 is TGTGCAGTCACCTTGAACTATGGCTACACCTTC. This chain joins TRBV12-3 or TRBV12-4 and TRBJ1-2; D unresolved. The length of the CDR3 is 11 residues.

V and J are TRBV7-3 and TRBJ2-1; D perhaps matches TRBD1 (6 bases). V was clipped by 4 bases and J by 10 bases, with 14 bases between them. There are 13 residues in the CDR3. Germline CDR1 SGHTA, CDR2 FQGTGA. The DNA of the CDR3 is TGTGCCAGCAGCTACTTGACAGGTCTGGAGCAGTTCTTC. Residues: CASSYLTGLEQFF.